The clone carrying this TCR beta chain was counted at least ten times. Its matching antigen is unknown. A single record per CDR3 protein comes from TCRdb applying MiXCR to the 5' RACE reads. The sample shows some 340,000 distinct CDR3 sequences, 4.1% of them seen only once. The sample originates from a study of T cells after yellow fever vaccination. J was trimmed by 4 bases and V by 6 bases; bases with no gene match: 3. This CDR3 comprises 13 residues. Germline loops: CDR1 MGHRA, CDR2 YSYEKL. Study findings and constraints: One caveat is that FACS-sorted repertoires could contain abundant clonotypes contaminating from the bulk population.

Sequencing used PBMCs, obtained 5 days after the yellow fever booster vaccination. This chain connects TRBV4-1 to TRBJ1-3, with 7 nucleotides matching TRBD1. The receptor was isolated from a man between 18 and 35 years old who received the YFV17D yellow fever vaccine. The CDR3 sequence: CASRQGWGNTIYF. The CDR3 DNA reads TGCGCCAGCAGACAGGGGTGGGGAAACACCATATATTTT.